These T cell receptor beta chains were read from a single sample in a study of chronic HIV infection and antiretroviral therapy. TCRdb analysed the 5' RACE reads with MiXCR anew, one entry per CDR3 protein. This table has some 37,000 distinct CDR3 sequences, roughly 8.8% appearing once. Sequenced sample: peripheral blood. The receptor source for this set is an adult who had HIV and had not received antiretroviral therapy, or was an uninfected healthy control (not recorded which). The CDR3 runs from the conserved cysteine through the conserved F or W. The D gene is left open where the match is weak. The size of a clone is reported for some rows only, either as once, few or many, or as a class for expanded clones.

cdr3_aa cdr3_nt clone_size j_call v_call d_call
CASSQEGSTYEQYF TGTGCCAGCAGCCAAGAAGGCAGTACCTACGAGCAGTACTTC - TRBJ2-7 TRBV3-1 -
CASSYSTKLDTQYF TGTGCCAGCAGTTACTCGACTAAACTAGATACGCAGTATTTT many TRBJ2-3 TRBV6-5 -
CSVGGVDQPQHF TGCAGCGTTGGTGGGGTGGATCAGCCCCAGCATTTT many TRBJ1-5 TRBV29-1 -
CASSPLGTNYGYTF TGTGCCAGCAGCCCACTGGGTACTAACTATGGCTACACCTTC few TRBJ1-2 TRBV9 -
CASHSGRGDEQFF TGTGCCAGCCACAGCGGGAGGGGGGATGAGCAGTTCTTC many TRBJ2-1 TRBV28 TRBD2
CASSRQSLYSTDTQYF TGTGCCAGCAGCCGCCAAAGTCTTTATAGCACAGATACGCAGTATTTT many TRBJ2-3 TRBV7-2 -
CASSVRNEKLFF TGTGCCAGCAGCGTACGGAATGAAAAACTGTTTTTT - TRBJ1-4 TRBV7-9 -
CASTAASSYEQYF TGTGCCAGCACCGCGGCCTCATCGTACGAGCAGTACTTC few TRBJ2-7 TRBV28 -
CATSDSVAGGQYEQFF TGTGCCACCAGTGATTCGGTAGCGGGAGGTCAATATGAGCAGTTCTTC - TRBJ2-1 TRBV24-1 TRBD2
CASSIRTYTPEQFF TGTGCCAGTAGTATCCGGACTTATACCCCTGAGCAGTTCTTC few TRBJ2-1 TRBV19 -
CSVRQGAINQPQHF TGCAGCGTCCGACAGGGGGCTATAAATCAGCCCCAGCATTTT few TRBJ1-5 TRBV29-1 TRBD1
CSVKKGGDPIYEQYF TGCAGCGTTAAAAAGGGCGGAGACCCAATCTACGAGCAGTACTTC few TRBJ2-7 TRBV29-1 -
CASSPQQGADTQYF TGTGCCAGCAGCCCCCAGCAGGGCGCAGATACGCAGTATTTT many TRBJ2-3 TRBV28 -
CASSSSGGETQYF TGTGCCAGCAGTTCGTCAGGGGGAGAGACCCAGTACTTC many TRBJ2-5 TRBV12-3/TRBV12-4 TRBD1
CASSVWPGADTQYF TGTGCCAGCAGCGTATGGCCGGGGGCAGATACGCAGTATTTT many TRBJ2-3 TRBV9 -
CSASNRGAGGNNEQFF TGCAGTGCTAGTAACCGCGGGGCGGGAGGAAACAATGAGCAGTTCTTC - TRBJ2-1 TRBV20-1 TRBD2
CASSLTGREYGYTF TGCGCCAGCAGCTTAACAGGAAGGGAGTATGGCTACACCTTC few TRBJ1-2 TRBV5-1 -
CASSEFGTSTDTQYF TGTGCCAGCAGTGAATTCGGGACTAGCACAGATACGCAGTATTTT few TRBJ2-3 TRBV25-1 -
CSVELQGEQFF TGCAGCGTTGAACTGCAGGGGGAGCAGTTCTTC many TRBJ2-1 TRBV29-1 -
CASSLYPGHSQPQHF TGTGCCAGCAGTTTATACCCCGGCCACAGTCAGCCCCAGCATTTT - TRBJ1-5 TRBV12-3/TRBV12-4 -
CSARGLANVLTF TGCAGTGCTAGGGGATTGGCCAACGTCCTGACTTTC many TRBJ2-6 TRBV20-1 -
CSGETGQGNTEAFF TGCAGCGGGGAGACGGGACAGGGAAACACTGAAGCTTTCTTT few TRBJ1-1 TRBV29-1 TRBD1
CSVFQGRADTQYF TGCAGCGTTTTCCAGGGACGCGCAGATACGCAGTATTTT few TRBJ2-3 TRBV29-1 -
CSVVLAGFADEQFF TGCAGCGTTGTACTAGCGGGGTTTGCCGATGAGCAGTTCTTC few TRBJ2-1 TRBV29-1 TRBD2
CASSARLVYTQYF TGTGCCAGCAGCGCCAGACTAGTTTATACGCAGTATTTT many TRBJ2-3 TRBV28 -
CASSLDGDEKLFF TGTGCCAGCAGTTTAGACGGGGATGAAAAACTGTTTTTT few TRBJ1-4 TRBV28 -
CASSSSQGGDTQYF TGTGCCAGCAGCTCAAGCCAGGGGGGCGATACGCAGTATTTT few TRBJ2-3 TRBV3-1 -
CASSLAMESGANVLTF TGTGCCAGCAGCTTAGCGATGGAGTCTGGGGCCAACGTCCTGACTTTC many TRBJ2-6 TRBV7-9 -
CAAGAMNTGELFF TGTGCCGCAGGAGCGATGAACACCGGGGAGCTGTTTTTT many TRBJ2-2 TRBV15 -
CASSGTGGTLGQPQHF TGTGCCAGCAGTGGGACAGGGGGCACCTTGGGGCAGCCCCAGCATTTT - TRBJ1-5 TRBV28 TRBD1
CASSLITGAGNTIYF TGTGCCAGCAGTTTAATCACAGGGGCTGGAAACACCATATATTTT - TRBJ1-3 TRBV28 TRBD1
CASSSVLLAGNEQFF TGTGCCAGCAGTTCAGTCTTGCTAGCGGGGAATGAGCAGTTCTTC many TRBJ2-1 TRBV27 TRBD2
CASSRGGGFTEAFF TGTGCCAGCAGTCGGGGGGGGGGCTTCACTGAAGCTTTCTTT few TRBJ1-1 TRBV2 -
CASRETQETQYF TGTGCCAGCAGGGAAACACAAGAGACCCAGTACTTC many TRBJ2-5 TRBV2 -
CASSQVVNQPQHF TGCGCCAGCAGCCAAGTGGTGAATCAGCCCCAGCATTTT many TRBJ1-5 TRBV4-3 -
CASSQEGIRASGKKTQYF TGCGCCAGCAGCCAAGAGGGCATCAGGGCTAGCGGGAAAAAGACCCAGTACTTC few TRBJ2-5 TRBV4-1 TRBD2
CSVEATAPGANVLTF TGCAGCGTTGAGGCAACTGCTCCGGGGGCCAACGTCCTGACTTTC - TRBJ2-6 TRBV29-1 -
CASSRSQLSSSGGTQYF TGTGCCAGCAGCCGGTCCCAACTTAGCAGCAGCGGGGGGACCCAGTACTTC many TRBJ2-5 TRBV2 TRBD2
CASSGQGAGTGELFF TGTGCCAGCAGTGGACAGGGGGCAGGGACCGGGGAGCTGTTTTTT many TRBJ2-2 TRBV2 TRBD1
CASRDRENSGYTF TGTGCCAGCAGGGACAGGGAAAATTCTGGCTACACCTTC - TRBJ1-2 TRBV6-4 TRBD1
CASSFSGGMNTEAFF TGTGCCAGCAGTTTCTCAGGGGGCATGAACACTGAAGCTTTCTTT - TRBJ1-1 TRBV28 TRBD1